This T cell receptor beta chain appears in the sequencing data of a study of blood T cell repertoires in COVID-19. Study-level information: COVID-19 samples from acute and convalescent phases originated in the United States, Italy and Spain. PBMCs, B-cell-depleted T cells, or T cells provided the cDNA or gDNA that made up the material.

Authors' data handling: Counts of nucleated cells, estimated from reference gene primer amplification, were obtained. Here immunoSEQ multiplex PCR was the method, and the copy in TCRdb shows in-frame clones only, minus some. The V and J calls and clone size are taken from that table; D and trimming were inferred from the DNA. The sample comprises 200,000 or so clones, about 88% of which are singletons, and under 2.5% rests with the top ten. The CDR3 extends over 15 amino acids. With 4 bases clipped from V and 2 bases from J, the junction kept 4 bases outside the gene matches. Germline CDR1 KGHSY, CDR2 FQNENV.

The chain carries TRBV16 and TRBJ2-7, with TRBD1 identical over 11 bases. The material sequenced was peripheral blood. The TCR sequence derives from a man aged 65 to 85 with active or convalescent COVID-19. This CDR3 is CASSRGTGGTYEQYF. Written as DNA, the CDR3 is TGTGCCAGCAGCCGCGGGACAGGGGGAACCTACGAGCAGTACTTC.